Following are 18 T cell receptor beta chains from one sample sequenced in a study of CD4 T cells in relation to SARS-CoV-2 and coronaviruses. CD4+ T cells from unexposed donors were obtained before the COVID-19 pandemic (2011-2018). Only in-frame clones appear in the TCRdb table, and some are missing; sequencing was by immunoSEQ multiplex PCR. The sample shows tens of thousands of clones, about 95% of them seen only once. Sequenced sample: naive CD4+ T cells from PBMCs. The sample's subset: naive CD4+ T cells isolated by negative enrichment. These receptors originate from a human donor in good health.

The rearrangement links TRBV28 to TRBJ1-3; D ambiguous. With 2 bases removed from V and 0 bases from J, the gap between germline ends came to 17 bases. The germline CDR1 and CDR2 sequences are MDHEN and SYDVKM. This CDR3 comprises 18 residues. CDR3 coding DNA: TGTGCCAGCAGTTTACTGACCGGCGGGGTCCTCTCTGGAAACACCATATATTTT. Amino acid sequence: CASSLLTGGVLSGNTIYF.

The V and J genes are TRBV7-3 and TRBJ2-1; TRBD1 matches at 8 bases. Germline CDR1 SGHTA, CDR2 FQGTGA. Trimming removed 4 bases from V and 2 bases from J; junction bases left unmatched: 10. This CDR3 contains 17 residues. The chain's CDR3 is CASSSKDRGHTYNEQFF. The CDR3 DNA reads TGTGCCAGCAGCTCTAAAGACAGGGGCCACACCTACAATGAGCAGTTCTTC.

The rearrangement links TRBV3-1 (or the pseudogene TRBV3-2) to TRBJ2-1, with D unclear. The CDR3 sequence is 12 residues long. V was trimmed by 2 bases and J by 8 bases, leaving 7 bases between them. Germline CDR1 is LGHDT and CDR2 is YNNKEL (reference sequence). CDR3 DNA: TGTGCCAGCAGCCAATCTAGGGATGAGCAGTTCTTC. Amino acids: CASSQSRDEQFF.

This chain joins TRBV27 and TRBJ1-4; unclear D gene. Germline CDR1 MNHEY, CDR2 SMNVEV (reference sequence). There are 12 residues in the CDR3. Trimming removed 5 bases at V and 8 bases at J, with 9 bases between. The CDR3 DNA reads TGTGCCAGCAGTCACTACAGCGAAAAACTGTTTTTT. Its protein product is CASSHYSEKLFF. The whole variable domain, remainder taken from reference TRBV27 and TRBJ1-4, is EAQVTQNPRYLITVTGKKLTVTCSQNMNHEYMSWYRQDPGLGLRQIYYSMNVEVTDKGDVPEGYKVSRKEKRNFPLILESPSPNQTSLYFCASSHYSEKLFFGSGTQLSVL.

The J gene is TRBJ2-1, the V gene TRBV10-3, with 11 bases lining up with TRBD1. The CDR3 runs to 14 residues. CDR1 and CDR2 from the germline V gene are ENHRY and SYGVKD. V lost 2 bases to trimming and J lost 8 bases; unmatched junction nucleotides: 2. This CDR3 is CAISEGTGGYEQFF. Here the CDR3 DNA reads TGTGCCATCAGTGAGGGGACAGGGGGATATGAGCAGTTCTTC.

The CDR3 DNA reads TGCGCCAGCAGCTCAGGACAGGGGAGGTCCTACGAGCAGTACTTC. Residues: CASSSGQGRSYEQYF. This sequence joins TRBV5-1 and TRBJ2-7, with 9 positions matching TRBD1. This CDR3 spans 15 amino acids. Trimming at V came to 3 bases and at J to 1 base, leaving 5 bases not matched to a gene. The V gene's germline CDR1 is SGHRS and CDR2 YFSETQ. Together with reference TRBV5-1 and TRBJ2-7, the CDR3 gives the full variable domain: KAGVTQTPRYLIKTRGQQVTLSCSPISGHRSVSWYQQTPGQGLQFLFEYFSETQRNKGNFPGRFSGRQFSNSRSEMNVSTLELGDSALYLCASSSGQGRSYEQYFGPGTRLTVT.

The V gene is TRBV18, the J gene TRBJ1-2; D remains ambiguous. Germline V lookup: CDR1 KGHSH, CDR2 LQKENI. This CDR3 spans 12 amino acids. Trimming pared 2 bases from V and 8 bases from J, leaving 9 bases between. CDR3 protein: CASSPRHRGYTF. The CDR3 DNA follows: TGTGCCAGCTCACCAAGGCATAGAGGCTACACCTTC. The whole variable domain, filled in from reference TRBV18 and TRBJ1-2, reads NAGVMQNPRHLVRRRGQEARLRCSPMKGHSHVYWYRQLPEEGLKFMVYLQKENIIDESGMPKERFSAEFPKEGPSILRIQQVVRGDSAAYFCASSPRHRGYTFGSGTRLTVV.

The CDR3: CASSRDRNSNQPQHF. CDR3 DNA sequence: TGTGCCAGCAGCAGGGACAGGAATAGCAATCAGCCCCAGCATTTT. V gene TRBV28 combines with J gene TRBJ1-5; TRBD1 matches 8 bases. After removal of 6 bases from V and 0 bases from J, the junction contained 4 bases not matched to a gene. Germline-derived CDR1 and CDR2 are MDHEN and SYDVKM. The CDR3 length is 15 residues.

The chain combines TRBV20-1 with TRBJ2-4; D not resolved. Germline loops: CDR1 DFQATT, CDR2 SNEGSKA (reference sequence). This CDR3 comprises 17 residues. Trimming left V 3 bases short and J 0 bases short, with 18 bases between. The CDR3 nucleotides read TGCAGTGCTAGTCCTCCCGGCAGATACCTAGCCAAAAACATTCAGTACTTC. Its protein is CSASPPGRYLAKNIQYF.

This chain connects TRBV6-1 to TRBJ2-3, with D hard to call. Germline CDR1 and CDR2: MNHNS and SASEGT. There are 15 residues in the CDR3. V shed 2 bases and J shed 6 bases, with 15 bases lying between them. This chain's CDR3 is CASSEIGSSRDTQYF. In DNA form, the CDR3 reads TGTGCCAGCAGTGAAATAGGGTCTAGTCGGGATACGCAGTATTTT.

The gene calls are TRBV19 and TRBJ1-5; tentatively, D is TRBD1 (6 bases). This CDR3 has 14 residues. CDR1 LNHDA and CDR2 SQIVND come from the germline V gene (reference sequence). The ends were cut back, 6 bases at V and 4 bases at J, with 13 bases in the middle. Written as DNA, the CDR3 is TGTGCCAGTAGGAGTTACAGGGATAATCAGCCCCAGCATTTT. Its translation: CASRSYRDNQPQHF.

The chain is built from TRBV25-1 and TRBJ2-7; D gene unclear. The CDR3 spans 13 residues. V was pared by 7 bases and J by 5 bases, with 15 bases between. Germline lookup yields CDR1 MGHDK and CDR2 SYGVNS. Here the CDR3 DNA reads TGTGCCAGCAATCGAGTGGGTACTAACGAGCAGTACTTC. Its translation is CASNRVGTNEQYF.

V usage is TRBV3-1 (or the pseudogene TRBV3-2) and J usage is TRBJ2-5; D gene unclear. CDR3 size: 12 residues. Trimming took 3 bases from V and 1 from J, leaving 3 bases between them. From germline, CDR1 is LGHDT and CDR2 YNNKEL (reference sequence). The CDR3 nucleotides are TGTGCCAGCAGCCAGACCCAAGAGACCCAGTACTTC. It yields the protein CASSQTQETQYF.

This chain connects TRBV19 to TRBJ1-5, with D perhaps TRBD1 (5 bases). Per germline, CDR1 LNHDA and CDR2 SQIVND (reference sequence). V was shortened by 6 bases and J by 0 bases, with 18 bases between the two germline ends. The CDR3 totals 17 residues. Here the CDR3 DNA reads TGTGCCAGTAGGTACACCGGGACGGCTTATAGCAATCAGCCCCAGCATTTT. This gives the protein CASRYTGTAYSNQPQHF.

The rearrangement links TRBV6-2 or TRBV6-3 to TRBJ2-3; possible D gene TRBD2, 6 bases. This CDR3 has 14 amino acids. V was trimmed by 5 bases and J by 5 bases, leaving 14 bases between them. CDR1 is MNHEY and CDR2 is SVGEGT in the germline V gene. DNA of the CDR3: TGTGCCAGCAGTGCCCGGGTGGGAGGAGATACGCAGTATTTT. Its translation: CASSARVGGDTQYF.

The gene calls are TRBV15 and TRBJ2-3, with 7 bases fitting TRBD1. This CDR3 contains 16 residues. The V gene end was trimmed by 0 bases and the J gene end by 2 bases; junction bases not matched to a gene: 5. In germline, CDR1 is LNHNV, CDR2 YYDKDF (reference sequence). The CDR3 loop reads CATSREGQTFTDTQYF. The CDR3 region has the DNA TGTGCCACCAGCAGAGAGGGACAGACCTTCACAGATACGCAGTATTTT.

This chain connects TRBV28 to TRBJ1-1, with D unresolved. This CDR3 has 12 amino acids. Germline V gene data show CDR1 as MDHEN and CDR2 as SYDVKM. The V end was cut by 2 bases, the J end by 13 bases, with 14 bases between. This chain's CDR3 is CASSLAGVKGFF. The CDR3 nucleotides are TGTGCCAGCAGTTTAGCGGGTGTTAAGGGTTTCTTT.

This rearrangement joins TRBV6-5 to TRBJ2-2; D is unclear. V lost 2 bases to trimming and J lost 2 bases, with 9 bases between them. CDR1 MNHEY and CDR2 SVGAGI come from the germline V gene. CDR3 length: 15 amino acids. The CDR3 sequence is CASSYAILNTGELFF. In nucleotides, the CDR3 is TGTGCCAGCAGTTACGCAATACTCAACACCGGGGAGCTGTTTTTT.